This T cell receptor beta chain was identified in a study of blood T cell repertoires in COVID-19. Profiling relied on immunoSEQ multiplex PCR, and the TCRdb table lists in-frame clones only, not all of them. The table has 400,000 or so clones, around 90% seen once. Trimming removed 3 bases from V and 0 bases from J, with 11 bases in between. The CDR3 extends over 15 amino acids. From germline, CDR1 is LNHDA and CDR2 SQIVND (reference sequence). This rearrangement joins TRBV19 to TRBJ2-5; D remains unclear. Sequencing was done on a sample of peripheral blood. The sequence came from a human donor in a cohort sampled during active COVID-19. The CDR3 reads CASSMGARYQETQYF. CDR3 coding DNA: TGTGCCAGTAGTATGGGCGCCAGGTACCAAGAGACCCAGTACTTC.